Listed here are 8 T cell receptor beta chains from one sample, sequenced in a study of cytomegalovirus exposure and HLA in healthy donors. Libraries were prepared by immunoSEQ multiplex PCR; TCRdb keeps only in-frame clonotypes and omits some of them. The data hold 220,000 or so clones, with approximately 90% observed a single time. Sequenced input: PBMCs. Every receptor here comes from a woman aged 18-29 years in good health and CMV-seronegative.

The chain is built from TRBV11-2 and TRBJ2-5; D is uncertain. With 5 bases removed from V and 5 bases from J, the gap between germline ends came to 12 bases. This CDR3 has 13 amino acids. CDR1 is SGHAT and CDR2 is FQNNGV in the germline V gene. This CDR3 is CASSPFRSETQYF. The CDR3 bases are TGTGCCAGCAGCCCCTTTAGATCCGAGACCCAGTACTTC. Full variable domain (missing parts from reference TRBV11-2 and TRBJ2-5): EAGVAQSPRYKIIEKRQSVAFWCNPISGHATLYWYQQILGQGPKLLIQFQNNGVVDDSQLPKDRFSAERLKGVDSTLKIQPAKLEDSAVYLCASSPFRSETQYFGPGTRLLVL.

V gene TRBV30 combines with J gene TRBJ1-1, with TRBD1 matching 7 bases. CDR1 is GTSNPN, CDR2 SVGIG, per germline (reference sequence). This CDR3 has 15 amino acids. V trimming: 2 bases; J trimming: 3 bases; junction bases outside the gene matches: 9. CDR3 loop: CAWSRDREFHTEAFF. CDR3 DNA: TGTGCCTGGAGTAGAGACAGGGAGTTTCACACTGAAGCTTTCTTT.

The DNA for the CDR3 is TGCAGCACTGACCCGCCAGGGACTAATGAAAAACTGTTTTTT. Translation: CSTDPPGTNEKLFF. This chain connects TRBV29-1 to TRBJ1-4, with a possible D match to TRBD1 (5 bases). V was cut by 8 bases and J by 2 bases, with 15 bases left in between. The germline V gene encodes CDR1 SQVTM and CDR2 ANQGSEA. CDR3 size: 14 residues.

This chain links TRBV7-9 with TRBJ2-7; a weak D match, TRBD2 (6 bases). The ends were cut back, 5 bases at V and 4 bases at J, with 21 bases in the middle. The CDR3 contains 16 residues. The germline CDR1 and CDR2 sequences are SEHNR and FQNEAQ (reference sequence). The CDR3 region has the DNA TGTGCCAGCAGCCTCCCCCCGTCCGGGAGCCCGTACGAGCAGTACTTC. Amino acid sequence: CASSLPPSGSPYEQYF.

This chain connects TRBV6-6 to TRBJ2-6; possible D gene TRBD1, 6 bases. V was trimmed by 6 bases and J by 0 bases, leaving 12 bases between them. Germline loops: CDR1 MNHNY, CDR2 SVGAGI (reference sequence). CDR3 length: 16 residues. This CDR3 reads CASRRRDTSGANVLTF. The CDR3 DNA follows: TGTGCCAGCAGGCGCAGGGACACCTCTGGGGCCAACGTCCTGACTTTC.

The chain carries TRBV2 and TRBJ2-2; 7 bases agree with TRBD2. The CDR3 runs to 16 residues. The J segment lost 0 bases and the V segment lost 6 bases, leaving 7 bases of the junction unmatched. Germline V gene lookup returns CDR1 SNHLY and CDR2 FYNNEI. CDR3 protein: CASSLPSGTNTGELFF. CDR3 coding DNA: TGTGCCAGCAGCCTCCCTAGCGGAACGAACACCGGGGAGCTGTTTTTT.

The chain couples TRBV6-1 to TRBJ1-1; D uncertain. Between the trimmed V and J ends, which lost 0 bases and 7 bases, there was a span of 12 bases. This CDR3 region has 14 residues. CDR1 MNHNS and CDR2 SASEGT come from the germline V gene. CDR3 in amino acids: CASSEAAARYEAFF. The CDR3 DNA is TGTGCCAGCAGTGAAGCGGCGGCCAGATATGAAGCTTTCTTT.

The chain employs TRBV5-6 and TRBJ2-7, with TRBD1 as a possible D gene (6 bases). V was cut by 2 bases and J by 2 bases, with 11 bases left in between. Germline V gene lookup returns CDR1 SGHDT and CDR2 YYEEEE. This CDR3 spans 14 amino acids. The DNA for the CDR3 is TGTGCCAGCAGCTTTACCAGGGGTACCTACGAGCAGTACTTC. This codes for CASSFTRGTYEQYF.